The 10 T cell receptor beta chains below all came from one sample that was sequenced in a study of T cells in Graves' hyperthyroidism and ophthalmopathy (dated by TCRdb to the late 2010s). Libraries came from multiplex PCR. Sequencing relied on an Illumina HiSeq 2000. The TCR beta CDR3 regions were amplified from RNA transcripts. A first-round RT-PCR of the TCR CDR3 used the HTBI primer set with the Qiagen OneStep RT-PCR kit. The public reads were reprocessed in TCRdb via fastp at Q25 and MiXCR, keeping in-frame beta chains. Identical CDR3 proteins give one entry, which carries the most common genes and DNA. Counted in this sample were around 600,000 distinct CDR3 sequences; more than 12% of them appeared once. The ten biggest clones cover 9.5% to 15% of the sample. What was sequenced was blood. The source of these receptors is a woman aged 50 to 65 with Graves' ophthalmopathy.

V and J are TRBV20-1 and TRBJ2-2; 10 positions match TRBD1. Germline V lookup: CDR1 DFQATT, CDR2 SNEGSKA (reference sequence). V shed 0 bases, J shed 7 bases, and the junction held 11 bases outside the gene matches. The CDR3 is made up of 17 amino acids. The CDR3 sequence is CSARDHRDRGRGGELFF. DNA of the CDR3: TGCAGTGCTAGAGATCACCGGGACAGGGGACGGGGCGGGGAGCTGTTTTTT.

The CDR3 sequence is CASSYSGTSRGETQYF. The CDR3 DNA reads TGTGCCAGCAGTTACTCCGGGACTAGCAGGGGAGAGACCCAGTACTTC. The genes are TRBV6-2 or TRBV6-3 and TRBJ2-5, with 9 bases aligning to TRBD2. The junction had 6 bases not matched to a gene; V was cut back by 0 bases and J by 4 bases. CDR1 and CDR2 from the germline V gene are MNHEY and SVGEGT. This CDR3 contains 16 residues.

This clonotype was detected ten times or more. The chain couples TRBV4-3 to TRBJ2-5; no clear D. This CDR3 is built from 13 residues. Germline CDR1 reads LGHNA; CDR2 reads YSLEER. The V end lost 3 bases, the J end lost 2 bases, and 7 bases lay between the germline ends. In nucleotides, the CDR3 is TGCGCCAGCAGCCAGCAGAATCAAGAGACCCAGTACTTC. Translation gives CASSQQNQETQYF.

Ten or more counts support this clonotype. Written as DNA, the CDR3 is TGCGCCAGCAGCCAATACAGACAGGGAGGAGCAAAACTGTTTTTT. Its protein product is CASSQYRQGGAKLFF. The V call is TRBV4-3, the J call TRBJ1-4; TRBD1 agrees at 7 bases. The germline gives CDR1 LGHNA, CDR2 YSLEER. This CDR3 comprises 15 residues. J was trimmed by 10 bases and V by 2 bases; bases with no gene match: 10.

This clonotype has only a few counts. The chain has TRBV14 and TRBJ2-7, with 7 positions matching TRBD2. The CDR3 is 14 residues long. V lost 4 bases to trimming and J lost 2 bases; unmatched junction nucleotides: 5. Germline CDR1 is SGHDN and CDR2 is FVKESK. CDR3 sequence: CASSPREGPYEQYF. CDR3 sequence (DNA): TGTGCCAGCAGCCCGAGGGAGGGCCCCTACGAGCAGTACTTC.

Written as DNA, the CDR3 is TGCGCCAGCAGCCAAGATCTCCTCGGTGGTGGGGGGACCTACGAGCAGTACTTC. Translated, it gives CASSQDLLGGGGTYEQYF. The gene calls are TRBV4-3 and TRBJ2-7, with a weak D call TRBD2 (6 bases). V lost 0 bases and J lost 2, with 20 bases in between. Germline loops: CDR1 LGHNA, CDR2 YSLEER. This CDR3 comprises 18 residues.

The chain recombines TRBV25-1 with TRBJ2-1, with D perhaps TRBD2 (6 bases). Germline assignment: CDR1 MGHDK and CDR2 SYGVNS. The CDR3 loop spans 16 amino acids. Trimming shortened V by 1 base and J by 3 bases, and 13 bases separated the two germline ends. The CDR3 sequence is CASSELELADYNEQFF. CDR3 nucleotide sequence: TGTGCCAGCAGTGAATTGGAACTAGCAGACTACAATGAGCAGTTCTTC.

There are many counts of this clonotype. J is TRBJ2-7 and V is TRBV28; maybe TRBD2 (6 bases). The V and J ends lost 2 bases and 4 bases respectively, with 24 bases between them. Germline CDR1 is MDHEN and CDR2 is SYDVKM. The CDR3 is 18 residues long. CDR3 bases: TGTGCCAGCAGTTTACCCCGCGGGACCTCTTATCTACCTTACGAGCAGTACTTC. Protein product: CASSLPRGTSYLPYEQYF.

In regard to this clonotype: The germline gene is not matched at one end of the junction; a read error may be the cause. This chain joins TRBV6-1 and TRBJ2-1; 10 bases are a match to TRBD2. CDR3 length: 16 residues. From germline, CDR1 is MNHNS and CDR2 SASEGT. CDR3 coding DNA: TGTGCCAGCAGGTGGCTAGCGGGAGACGACTACAGTGAGCAGTTCTTC. This sequence encodes CASRWLAGDDYSEQFF.

This clonotype was seen repeatedly, ten times or more. The CDR3 protein is CASSPAGTRVYEQFF. DNA of the CDR3: TGTGCCAGCAGTCCCGCCGGGACTAGAGTCTATGAGCAGTTCTTC. The V call is TRBV12-3 or TRBV12-4, the J call TRBJ2-1; the match to TRBD2 covers 8 bases. V shed 5 bases, J shed 8 bases, and the junction held 11 bases outside the gene matches. The length of the CDR3 is 15 residues.